Following are 25 T cell receptor beta chains from one sample sequenced in a study of blood T cell repertoires in COVID-19. Method: immunoSEQ multiplex PCR; TCRdb's copy keeps in-frame clones and lacks some. Among 250,000 or so clones listed, approximately 90% were seen once. Sample: PBMCs or T cells enriched from blood (not recorded which). These receptors were taken from a man in his forties or fifties who had been exposed to COVID-19.

The rearrangement links TRBV7-9 to TRBJ2-1; D remains unclear. V was clipped by 5 bases and J by 0 bases, with 11 bases between them. This CDR3 has 15 amino acids. Germline lookup yields CDR1 SEHNR and CDR2 FQNEAQ (reference sequence). CDR3 nucleotides: TGTGCCAGCAGCATGTACAAAAGCTCCTACAATGAGCAGTTCTTC. Its protein product is CASSMYKSSYNEQFF. The whole variable domain, remainder taken from reference TRBV7-9 and TRBJ2-1, is DTGVSQNPRHKITKRGQNVTFRCDPISEHNRLYWYRQTLGQGPEFLTYFQNEAQLEKSRLLSDRFSAERPKGSFSTLEIQRTEQGDSAMYLCASSMYKSSYNEQFFGPGTRLTVL.

J is TRBJ2-7 and V is TRBV27, with a weak D call TRBD1 (5 bases). This CDR3 contains 13 residues. The germline V and J ends were trimmed by 4 bases and 5 bases, with 12 bases remaining between them. The germline CDR1 and CDR2 sequences are MNHEY and SMNVEV (reference sequence). CDR3 DNA: TGTGCCAGCAGTTCCAATCAGGGTAACGAGCAGTACTTC. This translates into CASSSNQGNEQYF.

The chain carries TRBV10-3 and TRBJ1-3; D call uncertain. The CDR3 length is 14 residues. Deletions cut 7 bases from V and 3 bases from J, with 13 bases between. Germline CDR1 is ENHRY and CDR2 is SYGVKD. CDR3 sequence reads: CAIKGGVFGNTIYF. The CDR3 DNA reads TGTGCCATCAAGGGCGGGGTGTTTGGAAACACCATATATTTT.

This chain joins TRBV7-2 and TRBJ1-1; 10 bases are a match to TRBD1. The trim removed 5 bases at V and 3 bases at J, leaving 12 bases unmatched. CDR1 SGHTA and CDR2 FQGNSA come from the germline V gene. This CDR3 comprises 17 residues. The CDR3: CASSLPTDRGRDTEAFF. In DNA form, the CDR3 reads TGTGCCAGCAGCCTCCCTACCGACAGGGGGCGAGACACTGAAGCTTTCTTT.

Written as DNA, the CDR3 is TGCGCCAGCAGCCGGGAACAGGGCCGTGCCCTCCACTTT. This codes for CASSREQGRALHF. This sequence joins TRBV4-1 and TRBJ1-6, with D tentatively TRBD1 (6 bases). The ends were cut back, 4 bases at V and 14 bases at J, with 15 bases in the middle. Germline CDR1 reads MGHRA; CDR2 reads YSYEKL. CDR3 size: 13 residues.

The rearrangement joins TRBV5-3 to TRBJ2-5; TRBD2 aligns across 16 bases. TRBV5-3 is placed among ORFs of uncertain function. With 2 bases clipped from V and 4 bases from J, the junction kept 14 bases outside the gene matches. The CDR3 consists of 20 residues. The CDR3 DNA sequence: TGTGCCAGAAGCTTAAGAAAGGGACTAGCGGGAGGGAGCAACATAGAGACCCAGTACTTC. This translates into CARSLRKGLAGGSNIETQYF.

The chain couples TRBV28 to TRBJ2-5; tentatively, D is TRBD1 (6 bases). CDR1 and CDR2 from the germline V gene are MDHEN and SYDVKM. This CDR3 spans 13 amino acids. Trimming removed 8 bases from V and 5 bases from J, with 15 bases in between. The CDR3 coding sequence is TGTGCCAGCTGCTGGACAGCTGGTGAGACCCAGTACTTC. Translated, it gives CASCWTAGETQYF.

The chain links TRBV4-3 to TRBJ2-5; D ambiguous. The ends were cut back, 0 bases at V and 5 bases at J, with 10 bases in the middle. The CDR3 has 14 amino acids. Germline lookup yields CDR1 LGHNA and CDR2 YSLEER. Written as DNA, the CDR3 is TGCGCCAGCAGCCAAGATAGCAGTAGCGAGACCCAGTACTTC. It encodes CASSQDSSSETQYF.

The rearrangement joins TRBV30 to TRBJ1-5; 11 bases match TRBD1. Germline V CDR1 and CDR2: GTSNPN, SVGIG (reference sequence). The CDR3 totals 13 residues. With V trimmed by 5 bases and J by 5 bases, 2 bases remained unmatched. The CDR3 nucleotides are TGTGCCTGGGGGACAGGGGGTTATCAGCCCCAGCATTTT. Translating gives CAWGTGGYQPQHF.

This chain uses TRBV9 with TRBJ2-2, with unresolved D. Germline CDR1 is SGDLS and CDR2 is YYNGEE. The ends were cut back, 6 bases at V and 3 bases at J, with 6 bases in the middle. The CDR3 has 12 residues. The DNA of the CDR3 is TGTGCCAGCAACTTAGACACCGGGGAGCTGTTTTTT. Amino acids: CASNLDTGELFF. Full variable domain (missing parts from reference TRBV9 and TRBJ2-2): DSGVTQTPKHLITATGQRVTLRCSPRSGDLSVYWYQQSLDQGLQFLIQYYNGEERAKGNILERFSAQQFPDLHSELNLSSLELGDSALYFCASNLDTGELFFGEGSRLTVL.

The chain uses TRBV24-1 and TRBJ2-2, with 10 bases fitting TRBD1. CDR1 is KGHDR, CDR2 SFDVKD, per germline. The trim removed 9 bases at V and 6 bases at J, leaving 3 bases unmatched. This CDR3 has 13 amino acids. The DNA for the CDR3 is TGTGCCACCGATGGGACAGGGGCCGGGGAGCTGTTTTTT. Its translation: CATDGTGAGELFF.

The chain is built from TRBV3-1 (or the pseudogene TRBV3-2) and TRBJ2-5, with 10 bases matching TRBD1. The CDR3 length is 15 residues. V lost 6 bases to trimming and J lost 3 bases; unmatched junction nucleotides: 7. Germline CDR1 is LGHDT and CDR2 is YNNKEL (reference sequence). CDR3 region: CASRPTGGGEETQYF. CDR3 sequence (DNA): TGTGCCAGCAGGCCGACAGGGGGCGGTGAAGAGACCCAGTACTTC.

The chain has TRBV7-9 and TRBJ2-7; 7 bases match TRBD1. The CDR3 is made up of 15 amino acids. Germline CDR1 reads SEHNR; CDR2 reads FQNEAQ (reference sequence). J gave up 3 bases and V 3 bases, and 8 bases lay outside the gene matches. The CDR3 coding sequence is TGTGCCAGCAGCTTGGGACAGTTAGCATTCTACGAGCAGTACTTC. Translating it yields CASSLGQLAFYEQYF.

As for this clone: One junction end does not reproduce the germline sequence, and a read error may be involved. The V call is TRBV11-2, the J call TRBJ1-5; 7 bases agree with TRBD1. Looked up from germline, CDR1 is SGHAT and CDR2 is FQNNGV. The CDR3 totals 15 residues. The CDR3 nucleotides are TGTACCAGCAGATCGACAGGGTTACCGGATCAGCCCCAGCATTTT. Its protein is CTSRSTGLPDQPQHF. The variable domain in full, with the rest retrieved from reference TRBV11-2 and TRBJ1-5, is EAGVAQSPRYKIIEKRQSVAFWCNPISGHATLYWYQQILGQGPKLLIQFQNNGVVDDSQLPKDRFSAERLKGVDSTLKIQPAKLEDSAVYLCTSRSTGLPDQPQHFGDGTRLSIL.

The gene calls are TRBV5-1 and TRBJ1-6; 7 bases line up with TRBD1. The CDR3 length is 16 residues. The V and J ends lost 4 bases and 8 bases, in that order; junction bases with no gene match: 12. From germline, CDR1 is SGHRS and CDR2 YFSETQ. The DNA of the CDR3 is TGCGCCAGCAGCCCAGACCCGACAGGGTTGGATTCACCCCTCCACTTT. Protein sequence: CASSPDPTGLDSPLHF.

This chain uses TRBV19 with TRBJ1-1; D is unclear. From germline, CDR1 is LNHDA and CDR2 SQIVND (reference sequence). There are 14 residues in the CDR3. V lost 3 bases to trimming and J lost 1 base, with 9 bases between them. The CDR3 loop reads CASSIRSSNTEAFF. In DNA, the CDR3 is TGTGCCAGTAGTATCCGTAGCTCGAACACTGAAGCTTTCTTT.

V is TRBV6-5 and J is TRBJ1-1, with TRBD1 as a possible D gene (6 bases). The CDR3 sequence is 15 residues long. V was clipped by 8 bases and J by 4 bases, with 20 bases between them. Germline-derived CDR1 and CDR2 are MNHEY and SVGAGI. The CDR3 loop is CASRQGRRWRTEAFF. The CDR3 bases are TGTGCCAGCCGGCAGGGGAGAAGATGGCGCACTGAAGCTTTCTTT.

The rearrangement uses TRBV6-5 and TRBJ1-1; 9 bases match TRBD1. The V and J ends lost 10 bases and 1 base, in that order; junction bases with no gene match: 10. In germline, CDR1 is MNHEY, CDR2 SVGAGI. The CDR3 sequence is 15 residues long. CDR3 DNA sequence: TGTGCCACGGTCGGGACAGGGTGGGAGAACACTGAAGCTTTCTTT. Amino acid sequence: CATVGTGWENTEAFF.

This clone has a single count. This chain links TRBV3-1 (or the pseudogene TRBV3-2) with TRBJ2-2, with 7 bases identical to TRBD1. Per germline, CDR1 LGHDT and CDR2 YNNKEL (reference sequence). V lost 0 bases to trimming and J lost 0 bases; unmatched junction nucleotides: 4. The CDR3 spans 17 residues. CDR3 protein: CASSQDRQGSNTGELFF. The CDR3 DNA is TGTGCCAGCAGCCAAGACCGACAGGGATCGAACACCGGGGAGCTGTTTTTT.

The gene calls are TRBV10-3 and TRBJ1-1; TRBD1 matches at 9 bases. The J segment lost 3 bases and the V segment lost 5 bases, leaving 4 bases of the junction unmatched. The CDR3 covers 14 residues. Per the germline V gene, CDR1 is ENHRY and CDR2 is SYGVKD. CDR3 sequence reads: CAISFTGGDTEAFF. The CDR3 coding sequence is TGTGCCATCAGTTTTACAGGGGGCGACACTGAAGCTTTCTTT.

This chain's CDR3 is CASSQDGRGLDEQYF. CDR3 in DNA: TGTGCCAGCAGCCAAGATGGAAGGGGGCTTGACGAGCAGTACTTC. The genes are TRBV3-1 (or the pseudogene TRBV3-2) and TRBJ2-7, with TRBD1 matching over 7 bases. With V trimmed by 0 bases and J by 5 bases, 7 bases remained unmatched. The CDR3 covers 15 residues. Germline CDR1 is LGHDT and CDR2 is YNNKEL (reference sequence).

The J gene is TRBJ2-7, the V gene TRBV7-3; TRBD2 aligns across 14 bases. V lost 5 bases and J lost 4; bases outside the gene matches: 10. The germline gives CDR1 SGHTA, CDR2 FQGTGA. The CDR3 totals 17 residues. Here the CDR3 DNA reads TGTGCCAGCAGCCCATCACCGGGACTAGCGGGAGAATACGAGCAGTACTTC. This codes for CASSPSPGLAGEYEQYF.

The table lists this clone with a few counts. The rearrangement uses TRBV28 and TRBJ2-1, with TRBD2 as a possible D gene (6 bases). Germline values: CDR1 MDHEN, CDR2 SYDVKM. This CDR3 has 16 amino acids. V was clipped by 3 bases and J by 4 bases, with 16 bases between them. CDR3 DNA sequence: TGTGCCAGCAGTTTTTTTCGGGCGGGGTCTTACAATGAGCAGTTCTTC. Encoded protein: CASSFFRAGSYNEQFF.

This sequence joins TRBV23-1 and TRBJ2-1; 11 bases match TRBD2. TRBV23-1 is noted as an ORF with a role that remains uncertain. The trim removed 4 bases at V and 6 bases at J, leaving 17 bases unmatched. The CDR3 consists of 19 residues. Written as DNA, the CDR3 is TGCGCCAGCAGTCTCTCGGGAATTAGCGGGAGGGCCTGGGGCAATGAGCAGTTCTTC. Its translation: CASSLSGISGRAWGNEQFF.

This clone occurred a few times. This chain connects TRBV11-3 to TRBJ2-2; TRBD2 is a possible D gene (5 bases). CDR3 length equals 13 residues. CDR1 and CDR2 from the germline V gene are SGHNT and YENEEA. The V end lost 5 bases, the J end lost 7 bases, and 11 bases lay between the germline ends. The chain's CDR3 is CASSPLEGGELFF. Written as DNA, the CDR3 is TGTGCCAGCAGCCCCCTCGAGGGCGGGGAGCTGTTTTTT.